These 19 T cell receptor beta chains share one sample of origin, sequenced in a study of shared clonotypes between healthy human individuals. Profiling relied on immunoSEQ multiplex PCR, and the TCRdb table lists in-frame clones only, not all of them. The sample consists of around 580,000 clones, 95% to 98% of them appearing once. CD45RO-negative cells were positively selected for CCR7, leaving out terminally differentiated effector memory CD45RA+ cells. The specimen sequenced was naive CD8+ T cells sorted from blood. The receptors come from a man aged 25-45 years in good health.

The rearrangement uses TRBV29-1 and TRBJ2-7, with a possible D match to TRBD2 (6 bases). The germline V and J ends were trimmed by 3 bases and 0 bases, with 12 bases remaining between them. Germline loops: CDR1 SQVTM, CDR2 ANQGSEA. The CDR3 extends over 14 amino acids. The CDR3 nucleotides read TGCAGCGTTGAGATGGGGGGTTACTCCTACGAGCAGTACTTC. Its protein is CSVEMGGYSYEQYF.

The chain joins TRBV9 to TRBJ2-7; 8 bases match TRBD2. From germline, CDR1 is SGDLS and CDR2 YYNGEE. The CDR3 is made up of 15 amino acids. With V trimmed by 4 bases and J by 4 bases, 10 bases remained unmatched. CDR3 loop: CASSPSGLAGYEQYF. The CDR3 bases are TGTGCCAGCAGCCCGAGCGGACTAGCAGGATACGAGCAGTACTTC.

This rearrangement joins TRBV7-8 to TRBJ2-7; D gene uncertain. Trimming took 5 bases from V and 2 from J, leaving 13 bases between them. The CDR3 has 14 residues. Germline CDR1 and CDR2: SGHVS and FQNEAQ. DNA for the CDR3: TGTGCCAGCAGCCCCGGCGGTCTAGCCTACGAGCAGTACTTC. It encodes CASSPGGLAYEQYF.

The genes are TRBV9 and TRBJ1-2; TRBD1 is a possible D gene (6 bases). Germline values: CDR1 SGDLS, CDR2 YYNGEE. There are 14 residues in the CDR3. V was cut by 3 bases and J by 6 bases, with 15 bases left in between. In DNA, the CDR3 is TGTGCCAGCAGCGCCGGACAGTCTCCCGATGGCTACACCTTC. The encoded protein is CASSAGQSPDGYTF.

V gene TRBV28 combines with J gene TRBJ2-7, with TRBD1 as a possible D gene (6 bases). Looked up from germline, CDR1 is MDHEN and CDR2 is SYDVKM. The CDR3 has 12 amino acids. V dropped 6 bases and J dropped 4 bases, with 10 bases sitting between them. The CDR3 loop is CASSWTDYEQYF. In DNA form, the CDR3 reads TGTGCCAGCAGCTGGACAGATTACGAGCAGTACTTC.

The V and J genes are TRBV14 and TRBJ1-1, with 7 bases fitting TRBD1. The CDR3 spans 15 residues. The germline CDR1 and CDR2 sequences are SGHDN and FVKESK. J gave up 8 bases and V 0 bases, and 9 bases lay outside the gene matches. The CDR3 DNA reads as TGTGCCAGCAGCCAAGAGTCCAGACAGGGACCAGAAGCTTTCTTT. Protein: CASSQESRQGPEAFF.

The CDR3 here is CASSATSGSKTGELFF. The DNA for the CDR3 is TGTGCCAGCAGTGCAACTAGCGGGAGTAAGACCGGGGAGCTGTTTTTT. This chain uses TRBV6-1 with TRBJ2-2; 11 bases line up with TRBD2. Trimming cost V 4 bases and J 5 bases; bases outside gene matches: 6. Germline assignment: CDR1 MNHNS and CDR2 SASEGT. The CDR3 runs to 16 residues.

The chain links TRBV30 to TRBJ1-2, with D unresolved. The germline V gene encodes CDR1 GTSNPN and CDR2 SVGIG (reference sequence). V dropped 4 bases and J dropped 8 bases, with 5 bases sitting between them. This CDR3 has 9 amino acids. For the CDR3, the DNA is TGTGCCTGGAACGGGGGCTACACCTTC. Translation gives CAWNGGYTF.

This clone appeared a single time. The rearrangement joins TRBV5-1 to TRBJ2-3, with 7 bases matching TRBD1. Per germline, CDR1 SGHRS and CDR2 YFSETQ. The CDR3 has 16 amino acids. Germline trimming cut 4 bases from V and 0 bases from J; bases unmatched to any gene: 8. The CDR3: CASSLGDSTSTDTQYF. In nucleotides, the CDR3 is TGCGCCAGCAGCCTAGGGGACAGCACTAGCACAGATACGCAGTATTTT.

In its sample, this clone was seen once. The V call is TRBV2, the J call TRBJ2-7; D unresolved. V lost 4 bases, J lost 6 bases, and 7 bases lay in between. Per the germline V gene, CDR1 is SNHLY and CDR2 is FYNNEI. The CDR3 is made up of 11 amino acids. The CDR3, as DNA: TGTGCCAGCAGTGCAACGAGCGAGCAGTACTTC. Its translation is CASSATSEQYF.

This clone was seen only once. The chain uses TRBV15 and TRBJ2-7, with D unresolved. Germline V gene data show CDR1 as LNHNV and CDR2 as YYDKDF (reference sequence). Trimming shortened V by 6 bases and J by 0 bases, and 9 bases separated the two germline ends. CDR3 length: 13 residues. CDR3 coding DNA: TGTGCCACCAGAAGCTCCAGCTCCTACGAGCAGTACTTC. The encoded protein is CATRSSSSYEQYF.

V usage is TRBV7-9 and J usage is TRBJ2-7, with D possibly being TRBD1 or TRBD2 (6 bases each). The germline CDR1 and CDR2 sequences are SEHNR and FQNEAQ (reference sequence). The CDR3 contains 12 residues. V gave up 5 bases and J gave up 7 bases, with 12 bases separating them. The CDR3 is CASSPRGAEQYF. The CDR3 nucleotides read TGTGCCAGCAGCCCTAGGGGGGCGGAGCAGTACTTC.

V gene TRBV10-3 combines with J gene TRBJ2-5; 9 bases map to TRBD2. Germline assignment: CDR1 ENHRY and CDR2 SYGVKD. This CDR3 comprises 16 residues. V dropped 3 bases and J dropped 5; count of bases not matched to a gene: 10. CDR3 loop: CAISDTASGIGETQYF. The CDR3, as DNA: TGTGCCATCAGTGATACGGCTAGCGGGATTGGGGAGACCCAGTACTTC.

V gene TRBV7-9 combines with J gene TRBJ2-7; 8 nucleotides align to TRBD1. V shed 10 bases and J 3 bases; nucleotides not matched to a gene: 14. Germline V gene data show CDR1 as SEHNR and CDR2 as FQNEAQ (reference sequence). The CDR3 contains 15 residues. The CDR3 sequence: CATGREGQAYYEQYF. CDR3 coding DNA: TGTGCCACCGGTCGCGAGGGACAGGCTTACTACGAGCAGTACTTC.

V is TRBV7-9 and J is TRBJ1-2, with TRBD1 as a possible D gene (5 bases). Germline CDR1 SEHNR, CDR2 FQNEAQ (reference sequence). Trimming left V 5 bases short and J 8 bases short, with 21 bases between. There are 15 residues in the CDR3. CDR3 sequence reads: CASSRDSPSKRGYTF. The CDR3 nucleotides read TGTGCCAGCAGCCGGGACTCACCCTCGAAGCGGGGCTACACCTTC.

CDR3: CASSSIPTTGRPTDTQYF. DNA of the CDR3: TGTGCCAGCAGTTCAATACCGACGACAGGGAGGCCCACAGATACGCAGTATTTT. V gene TRBV2 combines with J gene TRBJ2-3; possible D gene TRBD1, 7 bases. Deletions cut 5 bases from V and 2 bases from J, with 23 bases between. The CDR3 length is 18 residues. Germline V gene sequence: CDR1 SNHLY, CDR2 FYNNEI.

The chain is built from TRBV7-9 and TRBJ2-7; TRBD2 agrees at 10 bases. This CDR3 spans 15 amino acids. The V segment lost 1 base and the J segment 4 bases; nucleotides outside the gene matches: 4. The germline V gene has CDR1 SEHNR and CDR2 FQNEAQ (reference sequence). The CDR3 DNA is TGTGCCAGCAGCTTAGAAGTACTAGCGGGGTACGAGCAGTACTTC. Translating it yields CASSLEVLAGYEQYF.

V gene TRBV7-8 combines with J gene TRBJ2-3; D assignment may be TRBD1 or TRBD2 (6 bases each). The V gene's germline CDR1 is SGHVS and CDR2 FQNEAQ. V was shortened by 2 bases and J by 4 bases, with 19 bases between the two germline ends. This CDR3 comprises 17 residues. Here the CDR3 DNA reads TGTGCCAGCAGCTTAACATCGGGAGAGGGGGTCCCAGATACGCAGTATTTT. The encoded protein is CASSLTSGEGVPDTQYF.

The rearrangement links TRBV11-2 to TRBJ2-7, with D hard to call. Germline lookup yields CDR1 SGHAT and CDR2 FQNNGV. The CDR3 is 12 amino acids. The V end was cut by 4 bases, the J end by 7 bases, with 11 bases between. The CDR3 bases are TGTGCCAGCAGCTCCACCAGGTTTGAGCAGTACTTC. Translation: CASSSTRFEQYF.